The entry that follows covers one TCR beta chain sequence. Antigen unknown. Regarding treatment: roughly nine-day PBMC culture with coronavirus spike peptide pools or control peptides (ViraFEST assay). CDR1 and CDR2 (germline): WSHSY, SAAADI. This CDR3 has 12 residues. The V end lost 10 bases, the J end lost 0 bases, and 9 bases lay between the germline ends. This record belongs to a study of vaccination and CD4 T cells after COVID-19. Cultured CD4+ T-cell DNA underwent Oncomine TCR Beta short-read sequencing. MiXCR was run by TCRdb on the PCR reads, yielding one entry per CDR3 protein. The data contain approximately 15,000 distinct CDR3 sequences, approximately 53% of them singletons. Findings and caveats of the study: 304 of 307 vaccine-specific clones from convalescent patients were spike mono-reactive.

The source is a human donor who had recovered from COVID-19. The chain is built from TRBV10-2 and TRBJ1-2, with a weak D call TRBD1 (5 bases). Sequencing used CD4+ T cells from blood, cultured in vitro. The CDR3 sequence: CATRGPNYGYTF. CDR3 coding DNA: TGCGCCACTCGGGGACCTAACTATGGCTACACCTTC.